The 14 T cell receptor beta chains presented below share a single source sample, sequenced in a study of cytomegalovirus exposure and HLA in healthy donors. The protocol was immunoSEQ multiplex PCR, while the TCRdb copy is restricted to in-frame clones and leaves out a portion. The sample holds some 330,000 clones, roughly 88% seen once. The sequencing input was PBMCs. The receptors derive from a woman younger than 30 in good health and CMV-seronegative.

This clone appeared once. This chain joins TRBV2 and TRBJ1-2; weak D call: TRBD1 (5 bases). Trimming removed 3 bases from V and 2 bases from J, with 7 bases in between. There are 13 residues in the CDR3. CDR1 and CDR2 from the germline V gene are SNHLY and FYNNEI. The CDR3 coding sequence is TGTGCCAGCAGTGATGCAGGGAACTATGGCTACACCTTC. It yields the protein CASSDAGNYGYTF.

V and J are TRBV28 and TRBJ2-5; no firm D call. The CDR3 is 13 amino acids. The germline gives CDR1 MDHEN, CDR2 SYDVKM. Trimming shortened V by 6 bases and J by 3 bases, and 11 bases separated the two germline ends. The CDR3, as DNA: TGTGCCAGCAGACGGTACCTCAAAGAGACCCAGTACTTC. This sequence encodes CASRRYLKETQYF.

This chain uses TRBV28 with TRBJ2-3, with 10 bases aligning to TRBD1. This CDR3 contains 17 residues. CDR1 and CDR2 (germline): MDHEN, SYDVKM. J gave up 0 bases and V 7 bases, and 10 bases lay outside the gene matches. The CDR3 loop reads CASKEGQGFSSTDTQYF. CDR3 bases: TGTGCCAGCAAGGAGGGACAGGGGTTCAGCAGCACAGATACGCAGTATTTT.

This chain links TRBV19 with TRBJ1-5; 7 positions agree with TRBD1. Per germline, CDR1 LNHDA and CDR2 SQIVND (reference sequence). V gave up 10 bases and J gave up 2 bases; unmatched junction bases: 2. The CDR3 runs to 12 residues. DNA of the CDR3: TGTGCCATTGGACAGGGCAATCAGCCCCAGCATTTT. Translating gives CAIGQGNQPQHF.

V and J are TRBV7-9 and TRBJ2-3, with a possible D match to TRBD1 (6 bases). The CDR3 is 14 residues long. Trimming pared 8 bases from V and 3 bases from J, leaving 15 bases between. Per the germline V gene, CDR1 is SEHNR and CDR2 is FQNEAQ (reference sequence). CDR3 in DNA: TGTGCCAGCTCAGAAAGGGGGACAACAGATACGCAGTATTTT. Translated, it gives CASSERGTTDTQYF. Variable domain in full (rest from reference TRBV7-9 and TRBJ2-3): DTGVSQNPRHKITKRGQNVTFRCDPISEHNRLYWYRQTLGQGPEFLTYFQNEAQLEKSRLLSDRFSAERPKGSFSTLEIQRTEQGDSAMYLCASSERGTTDTQYFGPGTRLTVL.

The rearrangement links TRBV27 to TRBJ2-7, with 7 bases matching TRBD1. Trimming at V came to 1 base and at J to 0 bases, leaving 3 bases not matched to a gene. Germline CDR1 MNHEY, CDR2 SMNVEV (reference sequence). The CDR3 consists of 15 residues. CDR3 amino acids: CASSLLAGGSYEQYF. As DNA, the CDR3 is TGTGCCAGCAGTTTATTGGCAGGGGGCTCCTACGAGCAGTACTTC.

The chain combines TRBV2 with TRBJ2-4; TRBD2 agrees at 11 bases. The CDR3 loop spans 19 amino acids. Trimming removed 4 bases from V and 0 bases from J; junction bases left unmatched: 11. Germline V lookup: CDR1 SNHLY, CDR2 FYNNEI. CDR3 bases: TGTGCCAGCAGTGGCGGGGGGCTAGCGGGAGGCCTAGCCAAAAACATTCAGTACTTC. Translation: CASSGGGLAGGLAKNIQYF.

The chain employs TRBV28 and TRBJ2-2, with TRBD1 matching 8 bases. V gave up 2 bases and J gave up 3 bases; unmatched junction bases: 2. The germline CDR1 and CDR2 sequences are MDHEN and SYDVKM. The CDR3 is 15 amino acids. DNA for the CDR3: TGTGCCAGCAGTTTACCAGGGGGCCACACCGGGGAGCTGTTTTTT. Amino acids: CASSLPGGHTGELFF. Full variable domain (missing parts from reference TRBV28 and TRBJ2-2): DVKVTQSSRYLVKRTGEKVFLECVQDMDHENMFWYRQDPGLGLRLIYFSYDVKMKEKGDIPEGYSVSREKKERFSLILESASTNQTSMYLCASSLPGGHTGELFFGEGSRLTVL.

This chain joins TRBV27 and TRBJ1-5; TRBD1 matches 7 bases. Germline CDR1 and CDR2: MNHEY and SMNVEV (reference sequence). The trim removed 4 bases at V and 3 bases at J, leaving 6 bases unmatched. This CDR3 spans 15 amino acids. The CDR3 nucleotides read TGTGCCAGCAGTTCCGGGACAGCCTTCAATCAGCCCCAGCATTTT. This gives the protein CASSSGTAFNQPQHF.

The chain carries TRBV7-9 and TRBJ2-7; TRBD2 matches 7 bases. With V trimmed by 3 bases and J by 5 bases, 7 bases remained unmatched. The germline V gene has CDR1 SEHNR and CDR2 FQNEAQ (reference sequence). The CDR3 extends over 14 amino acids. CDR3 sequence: CASSFAGESHEQYF. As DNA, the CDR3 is TGTGCCAGCAGCTTCGCGGGAGAGAGCCACGAGCAGTACTTC.

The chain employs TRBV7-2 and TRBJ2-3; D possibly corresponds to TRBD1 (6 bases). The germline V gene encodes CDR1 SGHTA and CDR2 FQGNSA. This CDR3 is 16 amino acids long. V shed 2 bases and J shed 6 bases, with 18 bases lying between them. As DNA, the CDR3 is TGTGCCAGCAGCTTACACTTCGGGACATATTGGGATACGCAGTATTTT. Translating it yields CASSLHFGTYWDTQYF. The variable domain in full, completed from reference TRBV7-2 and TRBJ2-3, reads GAGVSQSPSNKVTEKGKDVELRCDPISGHTALYWYRQSLGQGLEFLIYFQGNSAPDKSGLPSDRFSAERTGGSVSTLTIQRTQQEDSAVYLCASSLHFGTYWDTQYFGPGTRLTVL.

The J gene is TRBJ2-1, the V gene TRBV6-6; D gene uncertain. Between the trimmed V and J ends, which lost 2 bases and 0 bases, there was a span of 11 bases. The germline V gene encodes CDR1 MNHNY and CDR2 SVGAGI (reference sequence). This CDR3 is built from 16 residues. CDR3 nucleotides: TGTGCCAGCAGTTACGCGAGCCCAAGCTCCTACAATGAGCAGTTCTTC. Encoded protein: CASSYASPSSYNEQFF.

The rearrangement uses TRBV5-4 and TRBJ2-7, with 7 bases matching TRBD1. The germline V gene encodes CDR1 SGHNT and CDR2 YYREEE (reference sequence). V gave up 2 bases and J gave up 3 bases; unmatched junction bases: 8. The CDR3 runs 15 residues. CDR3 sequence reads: CASSFGGDRDYEQYF. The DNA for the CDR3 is TGTGCCAGCAGCTTCGGTGGAGACAGGGACTACGAGCAGTACTTC.

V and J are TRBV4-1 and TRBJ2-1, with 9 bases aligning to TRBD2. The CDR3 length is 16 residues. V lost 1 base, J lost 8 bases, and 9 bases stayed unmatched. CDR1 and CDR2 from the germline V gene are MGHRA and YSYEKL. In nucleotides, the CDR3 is TGCGCCAGCAGCCAAGCAGGGGGAGCGGGAGGTGATGAGCAGTTCTTC. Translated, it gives CASSQAGGAGGDEQFF.